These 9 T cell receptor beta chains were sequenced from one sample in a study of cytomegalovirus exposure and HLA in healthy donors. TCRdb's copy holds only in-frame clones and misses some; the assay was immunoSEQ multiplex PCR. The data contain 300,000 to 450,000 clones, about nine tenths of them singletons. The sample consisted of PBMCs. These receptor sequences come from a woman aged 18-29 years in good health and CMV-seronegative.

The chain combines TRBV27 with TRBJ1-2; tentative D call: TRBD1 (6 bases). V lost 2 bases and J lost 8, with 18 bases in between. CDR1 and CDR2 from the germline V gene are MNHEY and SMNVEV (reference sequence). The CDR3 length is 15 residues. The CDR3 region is CASSLVGGLGMGYTF. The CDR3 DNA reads TGTGCCAGCAGTTTAGTGGGGGGGCTGGGGATGGGCTACACCTTC.

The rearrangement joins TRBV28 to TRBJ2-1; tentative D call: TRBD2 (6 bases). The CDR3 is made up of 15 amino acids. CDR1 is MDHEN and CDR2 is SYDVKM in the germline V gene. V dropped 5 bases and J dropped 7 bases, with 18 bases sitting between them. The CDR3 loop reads CASSATSITGNEQFF. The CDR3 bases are TGTGCCAGCAGTGCTACTAGCATCACCGGGAATGAGCAGTTCTTC.

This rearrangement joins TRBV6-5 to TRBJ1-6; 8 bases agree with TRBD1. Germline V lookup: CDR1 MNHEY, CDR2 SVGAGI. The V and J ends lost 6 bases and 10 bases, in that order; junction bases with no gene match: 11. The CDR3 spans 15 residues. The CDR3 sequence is CASSFLQGASSPLHF. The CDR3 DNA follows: TGTGCCAGCAGCTTTCTTCAGGGGGCGAGCTCACCCCTCCACTTT.

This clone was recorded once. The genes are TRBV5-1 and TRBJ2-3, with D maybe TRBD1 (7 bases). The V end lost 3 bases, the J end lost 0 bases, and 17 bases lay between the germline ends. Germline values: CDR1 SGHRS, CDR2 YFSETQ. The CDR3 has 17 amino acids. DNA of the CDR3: TGCGCCAGCAGCTCCGGCCAACAGGGGACTAGCACAGATACGCAGTATTTT. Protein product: CASSSGQQGTSTDTQYF.

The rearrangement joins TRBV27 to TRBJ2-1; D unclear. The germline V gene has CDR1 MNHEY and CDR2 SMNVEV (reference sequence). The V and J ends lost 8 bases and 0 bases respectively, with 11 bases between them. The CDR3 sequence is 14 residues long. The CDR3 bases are TGTGCCAGCTCCCACGGAGTCTCCTACAATGAGCAGTTCTTC. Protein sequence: CASSHGVSYNEQFF.

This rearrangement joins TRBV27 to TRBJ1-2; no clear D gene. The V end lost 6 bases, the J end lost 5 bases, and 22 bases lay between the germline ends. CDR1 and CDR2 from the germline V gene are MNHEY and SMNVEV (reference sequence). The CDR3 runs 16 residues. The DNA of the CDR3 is TGTGCCAGCAGCCTACTAAACACTGACCCCCGATATGGCTACACCTTC. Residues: CASSLLNTDPRYGYTF.

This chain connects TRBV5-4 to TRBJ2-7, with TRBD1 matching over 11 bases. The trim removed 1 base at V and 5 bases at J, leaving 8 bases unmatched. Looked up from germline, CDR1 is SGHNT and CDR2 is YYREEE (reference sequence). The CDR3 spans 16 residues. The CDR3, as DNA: TGTGCCAGCAGCTTGCCCCGGGACAGGGGGTACAACGAGCAGTACTTC. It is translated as CASSLPRDRGYNEQYF.

CDR3 in DNA: TGCGCCAGCAGCCGAGGACCGACAGGGTACTCCTATAATTCACCCCTCCACTTT. The encoded protein is CASSRGPTGYSYNSPLHF. This rearrangement joins TRBV5-1 to TRBJ1-6; 7 positions match TRBD1. Germline V gene sequence: CDR1 SGHRS, CDR2 YFSETQ. Unmatched junction bases numbered 10, after V lost 4 bases and J lost 0 bases. This CDR3 has 18 residues.

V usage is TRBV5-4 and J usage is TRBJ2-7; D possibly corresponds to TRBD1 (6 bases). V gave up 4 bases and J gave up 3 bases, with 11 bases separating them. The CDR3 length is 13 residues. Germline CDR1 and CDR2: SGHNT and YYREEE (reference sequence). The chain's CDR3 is CASSGQGYYEQYF. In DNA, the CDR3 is TGTGCCAGCAGCGGCCAGGGGTACTACGAGCAGTACTTC.